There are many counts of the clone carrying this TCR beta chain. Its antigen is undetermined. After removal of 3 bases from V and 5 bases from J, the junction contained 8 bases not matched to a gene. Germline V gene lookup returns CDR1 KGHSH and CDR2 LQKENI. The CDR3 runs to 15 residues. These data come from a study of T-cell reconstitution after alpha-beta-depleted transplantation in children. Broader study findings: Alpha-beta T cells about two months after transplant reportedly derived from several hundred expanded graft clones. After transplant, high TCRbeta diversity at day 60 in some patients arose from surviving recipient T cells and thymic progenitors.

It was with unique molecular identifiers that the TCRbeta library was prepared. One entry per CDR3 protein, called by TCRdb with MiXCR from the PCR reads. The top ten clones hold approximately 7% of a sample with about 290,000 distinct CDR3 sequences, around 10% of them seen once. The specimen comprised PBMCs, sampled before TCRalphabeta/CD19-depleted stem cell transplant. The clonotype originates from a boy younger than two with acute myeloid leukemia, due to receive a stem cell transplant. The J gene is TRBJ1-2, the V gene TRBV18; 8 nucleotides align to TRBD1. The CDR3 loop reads CASSPRGQVGYGYTF. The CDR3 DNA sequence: TGTGCCAGCTCACCTCGGGGACAGGTCGGATATGGCTACACCTTC.